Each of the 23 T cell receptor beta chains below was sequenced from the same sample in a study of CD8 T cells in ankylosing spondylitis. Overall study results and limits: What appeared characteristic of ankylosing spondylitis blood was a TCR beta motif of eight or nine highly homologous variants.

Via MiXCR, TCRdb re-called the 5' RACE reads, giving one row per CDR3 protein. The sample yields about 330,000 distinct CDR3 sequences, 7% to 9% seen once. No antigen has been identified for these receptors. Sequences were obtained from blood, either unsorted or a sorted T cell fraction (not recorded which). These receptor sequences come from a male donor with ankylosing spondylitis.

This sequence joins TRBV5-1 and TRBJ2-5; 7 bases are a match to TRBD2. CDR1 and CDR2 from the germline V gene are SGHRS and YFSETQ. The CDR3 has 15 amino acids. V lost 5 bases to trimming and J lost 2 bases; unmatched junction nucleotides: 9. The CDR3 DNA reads TGCGCCAGCAGGCTTTGGAGCGGGATTCAAGAGACCCAGTACTTC. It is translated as CASRLWSGIQETQYF.

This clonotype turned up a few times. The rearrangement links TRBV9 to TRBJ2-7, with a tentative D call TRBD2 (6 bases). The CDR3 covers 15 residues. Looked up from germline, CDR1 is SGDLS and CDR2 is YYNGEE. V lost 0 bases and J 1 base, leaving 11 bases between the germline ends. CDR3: CASSVDGDWSYEQYF. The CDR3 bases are TGTGCCAGCAGCGTAGATGGGGACTGGTCCTACGAGCAGTACTTC.

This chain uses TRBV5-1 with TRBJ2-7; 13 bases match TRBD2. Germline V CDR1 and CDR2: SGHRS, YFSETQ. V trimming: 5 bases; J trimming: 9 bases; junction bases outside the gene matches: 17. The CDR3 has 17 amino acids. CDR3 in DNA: TGCGCCAGCAGTGTTGCCGGGACTAGCGGGGCCCGGGGACGGCAGTACTTC. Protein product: CASSVAGTSGARGRQYF.

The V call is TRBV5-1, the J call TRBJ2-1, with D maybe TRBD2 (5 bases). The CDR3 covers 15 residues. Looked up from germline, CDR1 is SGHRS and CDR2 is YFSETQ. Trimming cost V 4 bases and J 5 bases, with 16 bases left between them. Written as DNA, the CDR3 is TGCGCCAGCAGCCCCCCTAGCTCCCTCGACAATGAGCAGTTCTTC. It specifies CASSPPSSLDNEQFF.

In nucleotides, the CDR3 is TGTGCCAGCTCGGGGACAGCGGGAGGGGCCTACAATGAGCAGTTCTTC. Residues: CASSGTAGGAYNEQFF. This chain joins TRBV18 and TRBJ2-1, with TRBD2 matching 10 bases. The CDR3 has 16 amino acids. Germline V gives CDR1 KGHSH, CDR2 LQKENI. The trim removed 6 bases at V and 2 bases at J, leaving 7 bases unmatched.

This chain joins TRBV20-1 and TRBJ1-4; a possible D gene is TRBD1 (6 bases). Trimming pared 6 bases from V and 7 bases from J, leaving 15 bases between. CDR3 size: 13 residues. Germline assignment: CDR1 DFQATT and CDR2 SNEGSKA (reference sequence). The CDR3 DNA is TGCAGTGCGGGTACAGGGAGGGGTGAAAAACTGTTTTTT. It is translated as CSAGTGRGEKLFF.

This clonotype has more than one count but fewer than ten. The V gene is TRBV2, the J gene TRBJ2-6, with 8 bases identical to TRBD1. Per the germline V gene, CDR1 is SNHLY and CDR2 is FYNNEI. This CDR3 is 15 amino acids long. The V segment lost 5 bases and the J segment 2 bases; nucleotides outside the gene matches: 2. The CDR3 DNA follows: TGTGCCAGCAGTCGGGGACAGGCTGGGGCCAACGTCCTGACTTTC. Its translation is CASSRGQAGANVLTF.

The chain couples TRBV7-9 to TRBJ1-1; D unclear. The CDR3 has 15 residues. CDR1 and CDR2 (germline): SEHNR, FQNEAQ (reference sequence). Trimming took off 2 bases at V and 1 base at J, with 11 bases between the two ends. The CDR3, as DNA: TGTGCCAGCAGCTTATGGTCGGGTGCGAACACTGAAGCTTTCTTT. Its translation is CASSLWSGANTEAFF.

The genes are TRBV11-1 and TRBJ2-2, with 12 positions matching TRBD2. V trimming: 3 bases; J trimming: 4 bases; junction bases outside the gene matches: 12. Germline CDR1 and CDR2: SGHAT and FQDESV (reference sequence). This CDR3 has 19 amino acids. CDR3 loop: CASSFMGPSGRAGTGELFF. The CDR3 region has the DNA TGTGCCAGCAGCTTTATGGGGCCTAGCGGGAGGGCCGGCACCGGGGAGCTGTTTTTT. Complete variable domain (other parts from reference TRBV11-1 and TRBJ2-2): EAEVAQSPRYKITEKSQAVAFWCDPISGHATLYWYRQILGQGPELLVQFQDESVVDDSQLPKDRFSAERLKGVDSTLKIQPAELGDSAMYLCASSFMGPSGRAGTGELFFGEGSRLTVL.

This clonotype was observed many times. The CDR3 reads CASSLGIDTQYF. CDR3 nucleotide sequence: TGCGCCAGCAGCCTGGGTATAGATACGCAGTATTTT. The chain is built from TRBV5-1 and TRBJ2-3; D is unresolved. V was cut by 4 bases and J by 5 bases, with 8 bases left in between. The CDR3 runs to 12 residues. Germline CDR1 is SGHRS and CDR2 is YFSETQ.

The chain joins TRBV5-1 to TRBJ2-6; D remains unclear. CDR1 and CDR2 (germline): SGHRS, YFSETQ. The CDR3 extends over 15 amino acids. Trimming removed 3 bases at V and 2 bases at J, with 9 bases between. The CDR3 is CASSYKSAGANVLTF. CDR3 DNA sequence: TGCGCCAGCAGCTACAAAAGTGCTGGGGCCAACGTCCTGACTTTC. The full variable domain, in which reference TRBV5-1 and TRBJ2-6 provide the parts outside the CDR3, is KAGVTQTPRYLIKTRGQQVTLSCSPISGHRSVSWYQQTPGQGLQFLFEYFSETQRNKGNFPGRFSGRQFSNSRSEMNVSTLELGDSALYLCASSYKSAGANVLTFGAGSRLTVL.

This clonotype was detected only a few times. The CDR3 DNA follows: TGCGCCAGCAGCTTGGGGCCACAGGGCGCTGAAGCTTTCTTT. It specifies CASSLGPQGAEAFF. The chain joins TRBV5-1 to TRBJ1-1, with a possible D match to TRBD1 (6 bases). This CDR3 contains 14 residues. The V gene lost 0 bases and the J gene lost 6 bases, with 12 bases spanning the gap. The germline V gene encodes CDR1 SGHRS and CDR2 YFSETQ. Using reference TRBV5-1 and TRBJ1-1 for the parts outside the CDR3, the full variable domain is KAGVTQTPRYLIKTRGQQVTLSCSPISGHRSVSWYQQTPGQGLQFLFEYFSETQRNKGNFPGRFSGRQFSNSRSEMNVSTLELGDSALYLCASSLGPQGAEAFFGQGTRLTVV.

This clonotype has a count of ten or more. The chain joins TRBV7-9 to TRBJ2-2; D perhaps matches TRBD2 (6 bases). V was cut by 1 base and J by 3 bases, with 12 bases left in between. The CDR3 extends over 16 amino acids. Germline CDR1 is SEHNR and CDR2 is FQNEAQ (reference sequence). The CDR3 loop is CASSLVGGSHTGELFF. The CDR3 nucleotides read TGTGCCAGCAGCTTAGTAGGAGGGTCACACACCGGGGAGCTGTTTTTT.

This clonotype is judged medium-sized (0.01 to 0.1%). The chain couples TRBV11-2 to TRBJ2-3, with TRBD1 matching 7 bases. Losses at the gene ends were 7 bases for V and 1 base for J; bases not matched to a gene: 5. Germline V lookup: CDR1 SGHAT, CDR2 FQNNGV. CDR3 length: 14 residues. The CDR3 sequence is CASNFGQGTDTQYF. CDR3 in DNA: TGTGCCAGCAACTTTGGACAGGGCACAGATACGCAGTATTTT.

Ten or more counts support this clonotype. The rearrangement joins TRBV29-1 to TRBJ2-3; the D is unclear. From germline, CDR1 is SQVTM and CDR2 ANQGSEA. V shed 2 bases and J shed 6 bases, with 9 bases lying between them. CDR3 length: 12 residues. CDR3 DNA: TGCAGCGTTGAATGGGCCGAGGATACGCAGTATTTT. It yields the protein CSVEWAEDTQYF.

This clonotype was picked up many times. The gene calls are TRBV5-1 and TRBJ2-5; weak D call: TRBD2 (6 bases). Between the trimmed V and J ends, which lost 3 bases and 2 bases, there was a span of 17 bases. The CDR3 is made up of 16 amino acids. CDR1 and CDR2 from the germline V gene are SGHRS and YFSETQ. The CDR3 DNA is TGCGCCAGCAGCTCGACGGGGGAATCGGATCAAGAGACCCAGTACTTC. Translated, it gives CASSSTGESDQETQYF.

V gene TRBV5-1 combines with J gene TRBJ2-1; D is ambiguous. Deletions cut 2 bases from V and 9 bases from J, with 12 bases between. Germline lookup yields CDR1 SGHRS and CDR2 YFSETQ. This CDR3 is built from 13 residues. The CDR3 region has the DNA TGCGCCAGCAGCTTAACAGAGGTCGGTGAGCAGTTCTTC. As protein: CASSLTEVGEQFF.

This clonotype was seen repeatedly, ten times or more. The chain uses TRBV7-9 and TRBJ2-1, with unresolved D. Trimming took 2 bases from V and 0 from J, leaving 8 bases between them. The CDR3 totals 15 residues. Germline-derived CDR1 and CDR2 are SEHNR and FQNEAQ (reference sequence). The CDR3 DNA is TGTGCCAGCAGCTTAATACTAAACTCCTACAATGAGCAGTTCTTC. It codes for CASSLILNSYNEQFF.

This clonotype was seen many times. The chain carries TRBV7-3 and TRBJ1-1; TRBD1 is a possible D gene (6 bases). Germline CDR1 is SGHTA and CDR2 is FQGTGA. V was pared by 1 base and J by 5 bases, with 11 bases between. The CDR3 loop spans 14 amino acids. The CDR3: CASSLMGARTEAFF. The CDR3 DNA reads TGTGCCAGCAGCTTAATGGGGGCGCGGACTGAAGCTTTCTTT.

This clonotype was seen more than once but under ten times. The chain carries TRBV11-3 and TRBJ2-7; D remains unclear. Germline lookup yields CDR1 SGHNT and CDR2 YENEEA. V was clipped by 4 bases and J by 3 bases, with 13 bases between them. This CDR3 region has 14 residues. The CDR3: CASSSEVWDYEQYF. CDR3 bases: TGTGCCAGCAGCTCCGAGGTGTGGGACTACGAGCAGTACTTC. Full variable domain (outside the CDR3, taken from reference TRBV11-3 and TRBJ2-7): EAGVVQSPRYKIIEKKQPVAFWCNPISGHNTLYWYLQNLGQGPELLIRYENEEAVDDSQLPKDRFSAERLKGVDSTLKIQPAELGDSAVYLCASSSEVWDYEQYFGPGTRLTVT.

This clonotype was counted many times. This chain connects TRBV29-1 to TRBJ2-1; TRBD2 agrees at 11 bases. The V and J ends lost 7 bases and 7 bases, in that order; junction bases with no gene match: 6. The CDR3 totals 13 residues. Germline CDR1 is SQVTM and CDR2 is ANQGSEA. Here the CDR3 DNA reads TGCAGCGCCATGACTAGCGGGATAAATGAGCAGTTCTTC. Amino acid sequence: CSAMTSGINEQFF.

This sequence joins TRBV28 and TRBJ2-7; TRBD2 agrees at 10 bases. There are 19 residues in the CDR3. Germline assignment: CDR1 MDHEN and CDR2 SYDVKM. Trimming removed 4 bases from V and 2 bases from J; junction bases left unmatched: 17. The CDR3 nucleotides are TGTGCCAGCAGTTCCACCTCCGGAGCGGGAGGGCCTATAACCTACGAGCAGTACTTC. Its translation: CASSSTSGAGGPITYEQYF. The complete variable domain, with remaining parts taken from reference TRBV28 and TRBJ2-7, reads DVKVTQSSRYLVKRTGEKVFLECVQDMDHENMFWYRQDPGLGLRLIYFSYDVKMKEKGDIPEGYSVSREKKERFSLILESASTNQTSMYLCASSSTSGAGGPITYEQYFGPGTRLTVT.

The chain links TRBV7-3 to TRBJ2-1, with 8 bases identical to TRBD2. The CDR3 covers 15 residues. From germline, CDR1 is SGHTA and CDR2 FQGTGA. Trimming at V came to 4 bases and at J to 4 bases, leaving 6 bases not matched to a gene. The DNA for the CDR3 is TGTGCCAGCAGCTCATCCGGGACTAGGTACAATGAGCAGTTCTTC. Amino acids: CASSSSGTRYNEQFF.